Below are 23 T cell receptor beta chains sequenced from a single sample in a study of T cell responses to AZD1222 COVID-19 vaccine. TCRdb keeps only in-frame clones here, not all; method: immunoSEQ multiplex PCR. Among about 84,000 clones, 70% to 90% were seen once, and the ten largest hold 9% to 13%. The sequenced sample was peripheral blood, obtained 28 days after the second AZD1222 dose. The receptor source for this set is an adult who received the AZD1222 COVID-19 vaccine.

The chain has TRBV12-3 or TRBV12-4 and TRBJ1-2, with D tentatively TRBD1 (5 bases). CDR3 length: 11 residues. V was pared by 8 bases and J by 7 bases, with 11 bases between. The CDR3 sequence: CASRLGVGYTF. As DNA, the CDR3 is TGTGCCAGCCGCTTGGGGGTTGGCTACACCTTC.

V and J are TRBV5-1 and TRBJ2-7; 10 nucleotides line up with TRBD2. With 3 bases clipped from V and 2 bases from J, the junction kept 2 bases outside the gene matches. Germline V gene data show CDR1 as SGHRS and CDR2 as YFSETQ. This CDR3 contains 14 residues. CDR3 sequence (DNA): TGCGCCAGCAGCTCAACTAGCGGGGCCTACGAGCAGTACTTC. This gives the protein CASSSTSGAYEQYF. Variable domain in full (rest from reference TRBV5-1 and TRBJ2-7): KAGVTQTPRYLIKTRGQQVTLSCSPISGHRSVSWYQQTPGQGLQFLFEYFSETQRNKGNFPGRFSGRQFSNSRSEMNVSTLELGDSALYLCASSSTSGAYEQYFGPGTRLTVT.

Comment on this clone: The same CDR3 is also encoded by other DNA sequences in this sample. The chain is built from TRBV12-3 or TRBV12-4 and TRBJ2-7; D is unclear. V was trimmed by 1 base and J by 4 bases, leaving 2 bases between them. The CDR3 length is 11 residues. CDR3: CASSLGYEQYF. CDR3 bases: TGTGCCAGCAGTTTAGGTTACGAGCAGTACTTC.

The gene calls are TRBV5-4 and TRBJ2-2, with TRBD2 matching 15 bases. The V and J ends lost 4 bases and 9 bases, in that order; junction bases with no gene match: 10. Germline V gene data show CDR1 as SGHNT and CDR2 as YYREEE (reference sequence). CDR3 length: 17 residues. In DNA, the CDR3 is TGTGCCAGCAGCGAGGGACTAGCGGGAGGAAGTAGCCGGGAGCTGTTTTTT. Protein: CASSEGLAGGSSRELFF.

The genes are TRBV19 and TRBJ1-6; 8 nucleotides align to TRBD1. Germline V gives CDR1 LNHDA, CDR2 SQIVND (reference sequence). CDR3 length: 16 amino acids. V trimming: 7 bases; J trimming: 0 bases; junction bases outside the gene matches: 5. This chain's CDR3 is CASKGTGSSYNSPLHF. In DNA, the CDR3 is TGTGCCAGTAAGGGGACAGGTAGCTCCTATAATTCACCCCTCCACTTT. Full variable domain (missing parts from reference TRBV19 and TRBJ1-6): DGGITQSPKYLFRKEGQNVTLSCEQNLNHDAMYWYRQDPGQGLRLIYYSQIVNDFQKGDIAEGYSVSREKKESFPLTVTSAQKNPTAFYLCASKGTGSSYNSPLHFGNGTRLTVT.

V usage is TRBV7-2 and J usage is TRBJ1-2; D remains ambiguous. This CDR3 spans 15 amino acids. Germline V gene lookup returns CDR1 SGHTA and CDR2 FQGNSA. Trimming removed 5 bases from V and 6 bases from J, with 19 bases in between. The CDR3 is CASSPVDFGSNGYTF. CDR3 DNA sequence: TGTGCCAGCAGCCCAGTTGATTTCGGGTCGAATGGCTACACCTTC.

The V gene is TRBV3-1 (or the pseudogene TRBV3-2), the J gene TRBJ1-2; D may be TRBD1 (5 bases). The CDR3 is 13 amino acids. V lost 2 bases and J lost 8, with 12 bases in between. CDR1 is LGHDT and CDR2 is YNNKEL in the germline V gene (reference sequence). The CDR3 sequence is CASSQTTAGGYTF. The CDR3 DNA reads as TGTGCCAGCAGCCAAACGACAGCGGGAGGCTACACCTTC.

DNA for the CDR3: TGTGCCACCAGTGATTATACCGGGGAGCTGTTTTTT. This encodes CATSDYTGELFF. V gene TRBV24-1 combines with J gene TRBJ2-2, with D hard to call. V gave up 2 bases and J gave up 5 bases, with 2 bases separating them. Germline CDR1 KGHDR, CDR2 SFDVKD. The CDR3 is 12 residues long.

This rearrangement joins TRBV12-5 to TRBJ2-2, with TRBD2 identical over 13 bases. CDR3 length equals 19 residues. CDR1 and CDR2 (germline): LGHNT, FRNRAP. Trimming cost V 1 base and J 7 bases; bases outside gene matches: 12. This CDR3 is CASGLGGLAGVSGGGELFF. CDR3 DNA: TGTGCTAGTGGTTTGGGAGGACTAGCGGGAGTCTCCGGGGGCGGGGAGCTGTTTTTT.

The chain links TRBV3-1 (or the pseudogene TRBV3-2) to TRBJ1-5; 8 bases fit TRBD1. V trimming: 3 bases; J trimming: 3 bases; junction bases outside the gene matches: 4. The CDR3 runs to 15 residues. The germline gives CDR1 LGHDT, CDR2 YNNKEL (reference sequence). The CDR3 coding sequence is TGTGCCAGCAGCCATGGACAGGGTTACAATCAGCCCCAGCATTTT. Protein: CASSHGQGYNQPQHF.

The J gene is TRBJ2-7, the V gene TRBV28; 7 bases fit TRBD2. CDR3 size: 14 residues. With V trimmed by 4 bases and J by 2 bases, 5 bases remained unmatched. CDR1 is MDHEN and CDR2 is SYDVKM in the germline V gene. The CDR3 protein is CASSSGTIPYEQYF. DNA for the CDR3: TGTGCCAGCAGTTCAGGGACTATACCCTACGAGCAGTACTTC.

The chain couples TRBV11-2 to TRBJ2-7, with 13 bases identical to TRBD2. Germline trimming cut 7 bases from V and 6 bases from J; bases unmatched to any gene: 6. The CDR3 consists of 14 residues. Germline V gene lookup returns CDR1 SGHAT and CDR2 FQNNGV. CDR3: CASMDRTSGSEQYF. For the CDR3, the DNA is TGTGCCAGCATGGACAGGACTAGCGGGAGCGAGCAGTACTTC.

The chain joins TRBV28 to TRBJ2-3; TRBD2 aligns across 8 bases. The CDR3 is 13 residues long. The germline gives CDR1 MDHEN, CDR2 SYDVKM. The V gene end was trimmed by 7 bases and the J gene end by 5 bases; junction bases not matched to a gene: 5. The CDR3 protein is CASNSGSVDTQYF. As DNA, the CDR3 is TGTGCCAGCAACAGCGGGAGTGTAGATACGCAGTATTTT.

This rearrangement joins TRBV2 to TRBJ2-5, with D unclear. With 3 bases removed from V and 2 bases from J, the gap between germline ends came to 10 bases. The CDR3 spans 14 residues. CDR1 is SNHLY, CDR2 FYNNEI, per germline. In DNA form, the CDR3 reads TGTGCCAGCAGTGAGGTATCTGATCAAGAGACCCAGTACTTC. This encodes CASSEVSDQETQYF. Together with reference TRBV2 and TRBJ2-5, the CDR3 gives the full variable domain: EPEVTQTPSHQVTQMGQEVILRCVPISNHLYFYWYRQILGQKVEFLVSFYNNEISEKSEIFDDQFSVERPDGSNFTLKIRSTKLEDSAMYFCASSEVSDQETQYFGPGTRLLVL.

The V gene is TRBV5-1, the J gene TRBJ1-1; D perhaps matches TRBD1 (6 bases). This CDR3 has 14 amino acids. V was clipped by 2 bases and J by 1 base, with 9 bases between them. In germline, CDR1 is SGHRS, CDR2 YFSETQ. The CDR3 sequence is CASSFRTANTEAFF. CDR3 DNA sequence: TGCGCCAGCAGCTTCAGGACAGCGAACACTGAAGCTTTCTTT.

This chain uses TRBV24-1 with TRBJ1-2; D gene ambiguous. V gave up 3 bases and J gave up 4 bases, with 8 bases separating them. Germline CDR1 is KGHDR and CDR2 is SFDVKD. This CDR3 contains 13 residues. CDR3 in amino acids: CATSDVTAYGYTF. The CDR3 DNA reads as TGTGCCACCAGTGATGTTACAGCCTATGGCTACACCTTC.

The CDR3 bases are TGTGCCAGCTCACCCCAAGAGAGCTCCTACAATGAGCAGTTCTTC. This sequence encodes CASSPQESSYNEQFF. The rearrangement joins TRBV18 to TRBJ2-1; unclear D gene. Per germline, CDR1 KGHSH and CDR2 LQKENI. The CDR3 runs to 15 residues. V lost 3 bases to trimming and J lost 0 bases, with 9 bases between them.

The chain combines TRBV2 with TRBJ1-5; tentatively, D is TRBD1 (5 bases). CDR1 SNHLY and CDR2 FYNNEI come from the germline V gene. The CDR3 covers 13 residues. Deletions cut 10 bases from V and 0 bases from J, with 10 bases between. The CDR3, as DNA: TGTGCCACCGCTACAGGTAGCAATCAGCCCCAGCATTTT. Its translation is CATATGSNQPQHF. The whole variable domain, remainder taken from reference TRBV2 and TRBJ1-5, is EPEVTQTPSHQVTQMGQEVILRCVPISNHLYFYWYRQILGQKVEFLVSFYNNEISEKSEIFDDQFSVERPDGSNFTLKIRSTKLEDSAMYFCATATGSNQPQHFGDGTRLSIL.

CDR3 region: CASRVAGTLGAGELFF. The CDR3 DNA reads TGCGCCAGCAGAGTTGCCGGGACCCTGGGCGCCGGGGAGCTGTTTTTT. This chain links TRBV5-1 with TRBJ2-2; D is perhaps TRBD1 or TRBD2 (5 bases each). The germline gives CDR1 SGHRS, CDR2 YFSETQ. The V end lost 5 bases, the J end lost 6 bases, and 20 bases lay between the germline ends. The CDR3 covers 16 residues.

The CDR3 reads CASSVSTNYGYTF. Here the CDR3 DNA reads TGTGCCAGCAGCGTCAGTACCAACTATGGCTACACCTTC. The chain links TRBV7-2 to TRBJ1-2; D not resolved. Germline V gene lookup returns CDR1 SGHTA and CDR2 FQGNSA. The CDR3 consists of 13 residues. V gave up 5 bases and J gave up 2 bases, with 9 bases separating them.

In its sample, this clone was seen once. The chain couples TRBV3-1 (or the pseudogene TRBV3-2) to TRBJ1-1; D remains unclear. This CDR3 is built from 14 residues. Trimming stripped 1 base from V and 0 bases from J, with 6 bases between. Germline CDR1 LGHDT, CDR2 YNNKEL (reference sequence). CDR3 loop: CASSQVFLNTEAFF. The CDR3 DNA is TGTGCCAGCAGCCAAGTTTTCCTGAACACTGAAGCTTTCTTT.

This clone came up many times. This chain joins TRBV4-3 and TRBJ1-3, with TRBD1 matching over 8 bases. Germline loops: CDR1 LGHNA, CDR2 YSLEER. This CDR3 contains 17 residues. V was pared by 0 bases and J by 0 bases, with 4 bases of the junction left unmatched. The chain's CDR3 is CASSQDPGGSSGNTIYF. DNA for the CDR3: TGCGCCAGCAGCCAAGATCCAGGGGGCAGCTCTGGAAACACCATATATTTT.

The genes are TRBV7-2 and TRBJ1-1, with a tentative D call TRBD1 (5 bases). This CDR3 is 15 amino acids long. Germline V gene data show CDR1 as SGHTA and CDR2 as FQGNSA. V was pared by 5 bases and J by 4 bases, with 17 bases between. CDR3 sequence: CASSPQPGVSTEAFF. In DNA form, the CDR3 reads TGTGCCAGCAGCCCTCAGCCGGGGGTCTCCACTGAAGCTTTCTTT. The whole variable domain, remainder taken from reference TRBV7-2 and TRBJ1-1, is GAGVSQSPSNKVTEKGKDVELRCDPISGHTALYWYRQSLGQGLEFLIYFQGNSAPDKSGLPSDRFSAERTGGSVSTLTIQRTQQEDSAVYLCASSPQPGVSTEAFFGQGTRLTVV.